Below, 4 T cell receptor beta chains from the same sample are listed, as sequenced in a study of blood T cell repertoires in COVID-19. Clones were sequenced by immunoSEQ multiplex PCR, and TCRdb holds only the in-frame ones, with some missing. The table lists about 270,000 clones, approximately 86% of them singletons. The sequencing input was peripheral blood. The source is a woman in her 70s with COVID-19, enrolled during active disease.

The J gene is TRBJ2-5, the V gene TRBV28, with 7 bases lining up with TRBD2. CDR3 length equals 13 residues. CDR1 is MDHEN, CDR2 SYDVKM, per germline. The ends lost 7 bases at V and 4 bases at J; junction bases unmatched: 6. DNA for the CDR3: TGTGCCAGCACCACGGGGAGGGGAGAGACCCAGTACTTC. Its protein product is CASTTGRGETQYF. Drawing the rest from reference TRBV28 and TRBJ2-5, the complete variable domain is DVKVTQSSRYLVKRTGEKVFLECVQDMDHENMFWYRQDPGLGLRLIYFSYDVKMKEKGDIPEGYSVSREKKERFSLILESASTNQTSMYLCASTTGRGETQYFGPGTRLLVL.

This sequence joins TRBV30 and TRBJ2-5; D is possibly TRBD2 (6 bases). V dropped 2 bases and J dropped 0 bases, with 13 bases sitting between them. The CDR3 is 15 amino acids. The germline V gene has CDR1 GTSNPN and CDR2 SVGIG (reference sequence). The CDR3 loop is CAWSRARGYQETQYF. The CDR3 DNA sequence: TGTGCCTGGAGTAGGGCCCGGGGGTACCAAGAGACCCAGTACTTC. Full variable domain (rest looked up from reference TRBV30 and TRBJ2-5): SQTIHQWPATLVQPVGSPLSLECTVEGTSNPNLYWYRQAAGRGLQLLFYSVGIGQISSEVPQNLSASRPQDRQFILSSKKLLLSDSGFYLCAWSRARGYQETQYFGPGTRLLVL.

V and J are TRBV5-1 and TRBJ1-1; TRBD1 is a possible D gene (6 bases). Germline lookup yields CDR1 SGHRS and CDR2 YFSETQ. The CDR3 runs to 14 residues. The ends were cut back, 4 bases at V and 9 bases at J, with 19 bases in the middle. CDR3 bases: TGCGCCAGCAGCATAGCCCGGGACACGGGGAAAGCTTTCTTT. It yields the protein CASSIARDTGKAFF.

V usage is TRBV10-1 and J usage is TRBJ2-5; 7 nucleotides match TRBD2. The CDR3 has 15 residues. Trimming at V came to 2 bases and at J to 1 base, leaving 4 bases not matched to a gene. The germline V gene has CDR1 WNHNN and CDR2 SYGVQD (reference sequence). The CDR3 here is CASSERGGSQETQYF. CDR3 coding DNA: TGCGCCAGCAGTGAGAGGGGCGGGAGCCAAGAGACCCAGTACTTC.